This TCR beta chain is drawn from a study of blood T cell repertoires in COVID-19. Those enrolled, adults aged roughly 18 to 90 years, came from roughly 22 US areas. V lost 1 base and J 8 bases, leaving 11 bases between the germline ends. The CDR3 is 13 amino acids. Germline V CDR1 and CDR2: SGHTA, FQGTGA. Here immunoSEQ multiplex PCR was the method, and the copy in TCRdb shows in-frame clones only, minus some. The data show over 130,000 clones, approximately 84% seen once. Input material: PBMCs or T cells enriched from blood (not recorded which). The J gene is TRBJ1-2, the V gene TRBV7-3, with a tentative D call TRBD1 (6 bases). This receptor was taken from a woman aged 45-65 years with acute COVID-19. This CDR3 is CASSLRSGAGYTF. CDR3 sequence (DNA): TGTGCCAGCAGCTTAAGGTCAGGGGCCGGCTACACCTTC.